A selection of T cell receptor beta chains follows, all from one sample in a study of CD8 T cells in Susac syndrome. TCRdb called the immunoSEQ multiplex PCR reads again in MiXCR, with one record for every CDR3 protein. The sample lists more than 95,000 distinct CDR3 sequences, over 90% occurring once. The sample comprised CD8+ T cells from PBMCs. These receptors came from a human donor with multiple sclerosis. CDR3s include the opening cysteine and the closing phenylalanine or tryptophan. D genes are given only for firm matches. Some rows mark clone size as missing; the rest say once, few, many or name a class of expanded clone.

V gene: TRBV12-3/TRBV12-4; clone size: .; J gene: TRBJ2-2; D gene: .; CDR3 protein: CASGRNTGELFF; CDR3 DNA: TGTGCCAGCGGCAGGAACACCGGGGAGCTGTTTTTT
V gene: TRBV27; clone size: once; J gene: TRBJ1-1; D gene: .; CDR3 protein: CASSLSAGAMNTEAFF; CDR3 DNA: TGTGCCAGCAGTTTATCCGCAGGGGCGATGAACACTGAAGCTTTCTTT
V gene: TRBV6-1; clone size: .; J gene: TRBJ1-2; D gene: .; CDR3 protein: CASSDTGPTNYGYTF; CDR3 DNA: TGTGCCAGCAGTGACACGGGGCCAACTAACTATGGCTACACCTTC
V gene: TRBV13; clone size: .; J gene: TRBJ1-1; D gene: .; CDR3 protein: CASSLMRRLNTEAFF; CDR3 DNA: TGTGCCAGCAGCCTCATGCGGCGGCTGAACACTGAAGCTTTCTTT
V gene: TRBV7-9; clone size: .; J gene: TRBJ1-2; D gene: TRBD1; CDR3 protein: CASSFGTADGYTF; CDR3 DNA: TGTGCCAGCAGCTTCGGGACAGCAGATGGCTACACCTTC
V gene: TRBV4-1; clone size: .; J gene: TRBJ1-3; D gene: .; CDR3 protein: CASSQGGNSGNTIYF; CDR3 DNA: TGCGCCAGCAGCCAAGGTGGGAACTCTGGAAACACCATATATTTT
V gene: TRBV4-2; clone size: .; J gene: TRBJ2-3; D gene: TRBD2; CDR3 protein: CASSQEAGTSVDTQYF; CDR3 DNA: TGTGCCAGCAGCCAAGAGGCAGGGACTAGCGTAGATACGCAGTATTTT
V gene: TRBV2; clone size: .; J gene: TRBJ2-6; D gene: TRBD2; CDR3 protein: CASSNRRGAPSGANVLTF; CDR3 DNA: TGTGCCAGCAGTAACCGGCGGGGGGCTCCCTCTGGGGCCAACGTCCTGACTTTC
V gene: TRBV7-9; clone size: .; J gene: TRBJ2-5; D gene: .; CDR3 protein: CASSSRQGGQETQYF; CDR3 DNA: TGTGCCAGCAGCTCCCGACAGGGAGGCCAAGAGACCCAGTACTTC
V gene: TRBV6-1; clone size: .; J gene: TRBJ2-5; D gene: .; CDR3 protein: CASRNTPKQLQETQYF; CDR3 DNA: TGTGCCAGCAGGAACACCCCCAAACAACTCCAAGAGACCCAGTACTTC
V gene: TRBV20-1; clone size: .; J gene: TRBJ2-2; D gene: TRBD2; CDR3 protein: CSAPYQLAGKQIANTGELFF; CDR3 DNA: TGCAGTGCTCCGTACCAACTAGCGGGAAAACAAATCGCGAACACCGGGGAGCTGTTTTTT
V gene: TRBV12-3/TRBV12-4; clone size: .; J gene: TRBJ2-2; D gene: TRBD1; CDR3 protein: CASSPTGGAGELFF; CDR3 DNA: TGTGCCAGCAGTCCGACAGGGGGGGCCGGGGAGCTGTTTTTT
V gene: TRBV20-1; clone size: .; J gene: TRBJ1-6; D gene: .; CDR3 protein: CSARRILGVGNSPLHF; CDR3 DNA: TGCAGTGCTAGAAGGATCTTGGGGGTGGGAAATTCACCCCTCCACTTT
V gene: TRBV5-1; clone size: .; J gene: TRBJ2-5; D gene: .; CDR3 protein: CASSLAPRGGTETQYF; CDR3 DNA: TGCGCCAGCAGCTTGGCCCCAAGGGGGGGTACGGAGACCCAGTACTTC
V gene: TRBV9; clone size: .; J gene: TRBJ2-3; D gene: .; CDR3 protein: CASSVEGSTDTQYF; CDR3 DNA: TGTGCCAGCAGCGTAGAGGGGAGCACAGATACGCAGTATTTT
V gene: TRBV6-1; clone size: .; J gene: TRBJ1-3; D gene: .; CDR3 protein: CASSDYKDTIYF; CDR3 DNA: TGTGCCAGCAGTGATTACAAGGACACCATATATTTT
V gene: TRBV23-1; clone size: .; J gene: TRBJ2-2; D gene: .; CDR3 protein: CASIFIPRGRGPNTGELFF; CDR3 DNA: TGCGCCAGCATCTTTATCCCCAGGGGACGGGGGCCGAACACCGGGGAGCTGTTTTTT
V gene: TRBV6-1; clone size: .; J gene: TRBJ2-2; D gene: .; CDR3 protein: CASTRKAERANTGELFF; CDR3 DNA: TGTGCCAGCACCCGGAAGGCCGAGAGGGCGAACACCGGGGAGCTGTTTTTT
V gene: TRBV12-3/TRBV12-4; clone size: .; J gene: TRBJ2-7; D gene: .; CDR3 protein: CASSLGGGRTYEQYF; CDR3 DNA: TGTGCCAGCAGTTTAGGCGGGGGCCGGACTTACGAGCAGTACTTC
V gene: TRBV7-9; clone size: .; J gene: TRBJ2-1; D gene: .; CDR3 protein: CASSRDPSSYNEQFF; CDR3 DNA: TGTGCCAGCAGCCGGGACCCGAGCTCCTACAATGAGCAGTTCTTC
V gene: TRBV30; clone size: .; J gene: TRBJ2-1; D gene: .; CDR3 protein: CAWRLPGLQFF; CDR3 DNA: TGTGCCTGGCGCCTCCCGGGACTGCAGTTCTTC
V gene: TRBV6-5; clone size: .; J gene: TRBJ2-3; D gene: .; CDR3 protein: CASSYGGVSDTQYF; CDR3 DNA: TGTGCCAGCAGTTACGGGGGAGTGTCAGATACGCAGTATTTT
V gene: TRBV7-3; clone size: .; J gene: TRBJ2-6; D gene: .; CDR3 protein: CASSLGPVGANVLTF; CDR3 DNA: TGTGCCAGCAGCTTAGGTCCGGTCGGGGCCAACGTCCTGACTTTC
V gene: TRBV5-1; clone size: .; J gene: TRBJ2-5; D gene: TRBD1; CDR3 protein: CASSLGTVGETQYF; CDR3 DNA: TGCGCCAGCAGCCTCGGGACAGTTGGTGAGACCCAGTACTTC
V gene: TRBV27; clone size: .; J gene: TRBJ2-7; D gene: .; CDR3 protein: CASSLSGVGQYF; CDR3 DNA: TGTGCCAGCAGTTTATCAGGGGTCGGGCAGTACTTC
V gene: TRBV30; clone size: .; J gene: TRBJ2-2; D gene: TRBD2; CDR3 protein: CAWRASGNTGELFF; CDR3 DNA: TGTGCCTGGAGGGCTAGCGGGAACACCGGGGAGCTGTTTTTT
V gene: TRBV19; clone size: .; J gene: TRBJ1-2; D gene: .; CDR3 protein: CASSLSLSGVRGYTF; CDR3 DNA: TGTGCCAGTAGTTTGAGTCTGTCAGGGGTGCGGGGCTACACCTTC
V gene: TRBV20-1; clone size: .; J gene: TRBJ2-5; D gene: TRBD2; CDR3 protein: CSATPRLAGGSETQYF; CDR3 DNA: TGCAGTGCTACCCCGCGGCTAGCGGGAGGGAGCGAGACCCAGTACTTC
V gene: TRBV30; clone size: .; J gene: TRBJ2-3; D gene: TRBD2; CDR3 protein: CAWSGRSGTRTDTQYF; CDR3 DNA: TGTGCCTGGAGTGGACGGAGCGGGACTAGGACAGATACGCAGTATTTT
V gene: TRBV7-6; clone size: .; J gene: TRBJ2-7; D gene: TRBD2; CDR3 protein: CASSPSQERGYLYEQYF; CDR3 DNA: TGTGCCAGCAGCCCCAGTCAGGAGCGGGGTTACCTTTACGAGCAGTACTTC
V gene: TRBV6-6; clone size: .; J gene: TRBJ2-5; D gene: TRBD2; CDR3 protein: CASSIPTSGKQETQYF; CDR3 DNA: TGTGCCAGCAGTATCCCAACTAGCGGGAAACAAGAGACCCAGTACTTC
V gene: TRBV20-1; clone size: .; J gene: TRBJ1-1; D gene: TRBD1; CDR3 protein: CSAARDRDPEAFF; CDR3 DNA: TGCAGTGCCGCCCGGGACAGGGACCCTGAAGCTTTCTTT
V gene: TRBV3-1; clone size: .; J gene: TRBJ1-1; D gene: TRBD1; CDR3 protein: CASSQPTLLWGQGTEAFF; CDR3 DNA: TGTGCCAGCAGCCAGCCCACGCTCCTATGGGGACAGGGGACTGAAGCTTTCTTT
V gene: TRBV6-1; clone size: .; J gene: TRBJ1-1; D gene: TRBD1; CDR3 protein: CASSPRQGAQRTEAFF; CDR3 DNA: TGTGCCAGCAGCCCTAGACAGGGGGCTCAGAGAACTGAAGCTTTCTTT
V gene: TRBV11-2; clone size: .; J gene: TRBJ2-7; D gene: .; CDR3 protein: CASSSPLVNYEQYF; CDR3 DNA: TGTGCCAGCAGCTCCCCCCTAGTAAACTACGAGCAGTACTTC
V gene: TRBV5-1; clone size: .; J gene: TRBJ1-3; D gene: .; CDR3 protein: CASSLSAAGNTIYF; CDR3 DNA: TGCGCCAGCAGCTTGTCGGCAGCTGGAAACACCATATATTTT
V gene: TRBV10-3; clone size: .; J gene: TRBJ1-1; D gene: .; CDR3 protein: CAISKKTNMNTEAFF; CDR3 DNA: TGTGCCATCAGTAAAAAGACAAATATGAACACTGAAGCTTTCTTT
V gene: TRBV4-1; clone size: .; J gene: TRBJ2-7; D gene: TRBD1; CDR3 protein: CASRARFSDRGPYPLHYEQYF; CDR3 DNA: TGCGCCAGCAGAGCTAGATTCTCGGACAGGGGGCCCTACCCCCTCCACTACGAGCAGTACTTC
V gene: TRBV24-1; clone size: .; J gene: TRBJ2-2; D gene: .; CDR3 protein: CATSDSGGAGELFF; CDR3 DNA: TGTGCCACCAGTGACTCAGGGGGGGCCGGGGAGCTGTTTTTT
V gene: TRBV27; clone size: .; J gene: TRBJ2-1; D gene: .; CDR3 protein: CASSASTHGVWQFF; CDR3 DNA: TGTGCCAGCAGCGCTTCTACCCACGGTGTATGGCAGTTCTTC
V gene: TRBV20-1; clone size: .; J gene: TRBJ2-1; D gene: .; CDR3 protein: CSAPPRRISYNEQFF; CDR3 DNA: TGCAGTGCGCCACCAAGGAGAATCTCCTACAATGAGCAGTTCTTC
V gene: TRBV7-6; clone size: .; J gene: TRBJ2-3; D gene: .; CDR3 protein: CASSTRDSNTDTQYF; CDR3 DNA: TGTGCCAGCAGCACCCGGGACTCTAACACAGATACGCAGTATTTT
V gene: TRBV7-2; clone size: once; J gene: TRBJ2-3; D gene: .; CDR3 protein: CASSPTSPAQYF; CDR3 DNA: TGTGCCAGCAGCCCGACCAGCCCGGCGCAGTATTTT
V gene: TRBV28; clone size: .; J gene: TRBJ2-7; D gene: TRBD1; CDR3 protein: CASSPGQGAWYEQYF; CDR3 DNA: TGTGCCAGCAGTCCGGGACAGGGGGCTTGGTACGAGCAGTACTTC
V gene: TRBV5-4; clone size: .; J gene: TRBJ2-2; D gene: .; CDR3 protein: CASSLDFRIGELFF; CDR3 DNA: TGTGCCAGCAGCTTGGATTTTAGGATCGGGGAGCTGTTTTTT
V gene: TRBV3-1; clone size: .; J gene: TRBJ1-2; D gene: .; CDR3 protein: CASSQVAGASYGYTF; CDR3 DNA: TGTGCCAGCAGCCAAGTGGCTGGGGCTAGCTATGGCTACACCTTC
V gene: TRBV29-1; clone size: once; J gene: TRBJ2-1; D gene: TRBD2; CDR3 protein: CSVEGGTSGRKPWGNEQFF; CDR3 DNA: TGCAGCGTTGAAGGCGGGACTAGCGGGAGGAAACCCTGGGGGAATGAGCAGTTCTTC
V gene: TRBV6-1; clone size: .; J gene: TRBJ1-5; D gene: .; CDR3 protein: CASSALNQPQHF; CDR3 DNA: TGTGCCAGCAGTGCATTAAACCAGCCCCAGCATTTT
V gene: TRBV6-5; clone size: .; J gene: TRBJ1-5; D gene: .; CDR3 protein: CASSYSGGHLDLQHF; CDR3 DNA: TGTGCCAGCAGTTACAGCGGGGGACACCTCGATCTCCAGCATTTT
V gene: TRBV5-1; clone size: .; J gene: TRBJ2-5; D gene: .; CDR3 protein: CASSLAAAGSVETQYF; CDR3 DNA: TGCGCCAGCAGCTTGGCGGCGGCGGGGAGTGTAGAGACCCAGTACTTC
V gene: TRBV6-5; clone size: .; J gene: TRBJ2-7; D gene: TRBD2; CDR3 protein: CASSYSVAGEGEQYF; CDR3 DNA: TGTGCCAGCAGTTACTCCGTGGCGGGGGAAGGCGAGCAGTACTTC
V gene: TRBV6-1; clone size: once; J gene: TRBJ1-5; D gene: TRBD1; CDR3 protein: CASSRTGYSNQPQHF; CDR3 DNA: TGTGCCAGCAGCAGGACAGGGTATAGCAATCAGCCCCAGCATTTT
V gene: TRBV19; clone size: .; J gene: TRBJ1-2; D gene: .; CDR3 protein: CASRPGVTNYGYTF; CDR3 DNA: TGTGCCAGTAGACCAGGGGTAACTAACTATGGCTACACCTTC
V gene: TRBV9; clone size: .; J gene: TRBJ2-3; D gene: .; CDR3 protein: CASSFSELDTQYF; CDR3 DNA: TGTGCCAGCAGCTTCTCGGAGTTGGATACGCAGTATTTT
V gene: TRBV24-1; clone size: once; J gene: TRBJ2-2; D gene: TRBD2; CDR3 protein: CATSDSGGRVNTGELFF; CDR3 DNA: TGTGCCACCAGTGATTCCGGCGGGAGGGTCAACACCGGGGAGCTGTTTTTT
V gene: TRBV6-5; clone size: .; J gene: TRBJ2-3; D gene: TRBD2; CDR3 protein: CASSWGGTSTDTQYF; CDR3 DNA: TGTGCCAGCAGTTGGGGGGGAACTAGCACAGATACGCAGTATTTT
V gene: TRBV20-1; clone size: .; J gene: TRBJ2-1; D gene: TRBD1; CDR3 protein: CSARDLGTGAAGVANEQFF; CDR3 DNA: TGCAGTGCTAGAGATCTCGGGACAGGGGCGGCGGGAGTCGCCAATGAGCAGTTCTTC
V gene: TRBV29-1; clone size: .; J gene: TRBJ1-1; D gene: .; CDR3 protein: CSVGTEAFF; CDR3 DNA: TGCAGCGTAGGGACTGAAGCTTTCTTT
V gene: TRBV18; clone size: once; J gene: TRBJ2-7; D gene: .; CDR3 protein: CASSRRGESSYEQYF; CDR3 DNA: TGTGCCAGCTCACGGCGGGGCGAGAGCTCCTACGAGCAGTACTTC
V gene: TRBV11-2; clone size: .; J gene: TRBJ2-3; D gene: .; CDR3 protein: CASSLAGFGRYPTDTQYF; CDR3 DNA: TGTGCCAGCAGCTTAGCGGGCTTCGGGCGTTACCCCACAGATACGCAGTATTTT